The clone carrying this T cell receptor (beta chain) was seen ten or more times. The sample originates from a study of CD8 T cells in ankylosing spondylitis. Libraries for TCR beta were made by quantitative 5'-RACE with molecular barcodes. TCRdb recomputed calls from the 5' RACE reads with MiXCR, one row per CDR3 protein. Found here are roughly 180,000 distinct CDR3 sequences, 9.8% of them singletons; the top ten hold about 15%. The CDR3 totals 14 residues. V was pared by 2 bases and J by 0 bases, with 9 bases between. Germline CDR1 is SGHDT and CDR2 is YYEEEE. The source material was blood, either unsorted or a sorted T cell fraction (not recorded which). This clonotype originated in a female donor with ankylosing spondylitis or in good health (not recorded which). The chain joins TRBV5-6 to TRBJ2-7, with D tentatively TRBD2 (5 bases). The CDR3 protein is CASSFGGSSYEQYF. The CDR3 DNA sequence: TGTGCCAGCAGCTTTGGTGGGAGCTCCTACGAGCAGTACTTC.